The 13 T cell receptor beta chains in this list originate from one sample, sequenced in a study of monozygotic twins with cystic fibrosis. The method was immunoSEQ multiplex PCR; TCRdb's version includes in-frame clones alone and lacks a portion of them. The data show 22,000 or so clones, 80% to 90% seen once. The sequencing sample was made of blood. The receptors shown here come from a woman in her thirties with cystic fibrosis.

This clone was observed a few times. The chain has TRBV11-2 and TRBJ2-7, with 12 bases matching TRBD2. The J segment lost 4 bases and the V segment lost 4 bases, leaving 5 bases of the junction unmatched. Germline V gene sequence: CDR1 SGHAT, CDR2 FQNNGV. This CDR3 is 15 amino acids long. The CDR3 coding sequence is TGTGCCAGCAGCTCTAGCGGGGGGGCCCAATACGAGCAGTACTTC. Translation: CASSSSGGAQYEQYF. Combining the CDR3 with reference TRBV11-2 and TRBJ2-7 gives the whole variable domain EAGVAQSPRYKIIEKRQSVAFWCNPISGHATLYWYQQILGQGPKLLIQFQNNGVVDDSQLPKDRFSAERLKGVDSTLKIQPAKLEDSAVYLCASSSSGGAQYEQYFGPGTRLTVT.

J is TRBJ2-3 and V is TRBV6-5; tentatively, D is TRBD1 or TRBD2 (6 bases each). In germline, CDR1 is MNHEY, CDR2 SVGAGI. The CDR3 loop spans 15 amino acids. V was cut by 2 bases and J by 2 bases, with 11 bases left in between. The chain's CDR3 is CASSYPGAPTDTQYF. The CDR3 DNA follows: TGTGCCAGCAGTTACCCGGGGGCCCCCACAGATACGCAGTATTTT.

The rearrangement joins TRBV5-8 to TRBJ2-7, with D perhaps matching TRBD1 (5 bases). Trimming took off 9 bases at V and 3 bases at J, with 13 bases between the two ends. The germline V gene has CDR1 SGHTS and CDR2 YDEGEE. The CDR3 covers 12 residues. The CDR3 loop reads CATGIFRYEQYF. The CDR3 DNA reads as TGTGCCACAGGGATCTTTCGCTACGAGCAGTACTTC.

A remark on this clone: The identical CDR3 is also encoded by other nucleotide sequences in the sample. The V gene is TRBV2, the J gene TRBJ2-5, with no clear D. The V end lost 2 bases, the J end lost 4 bases, and 8 bases lay between the germline ends. The CDR3 extends over 13 amino acids. Germline CDR1 and CDR2: SNHLY and FYNNEI. The CDR3 bases are TGTGCCAGCAGTGAAAGGAGAGGAGAGACCCAGTACTTC. This codes for CASSERRGETQYF.

V gene TRBV7-2 combines with J gene TRBJ2-1, with D uncertain. V was cut by 3 bases and J by 7 bases, with 10 bases left in between. The CDR3 runs 13 residues. Germline values: CDR1 SGHTA, CDR2 FQGNSA. The CDR3 nucleotides read TGTGCCAGCAGCTTCGAACCCGATAATGAGCAGTTCTTC. Its translation: CASSFEPDNEQFF.

In this sample, this clone turned up once. The J gene is TRBJ2-5, the V gene TRBV5-1; no reliable D call. The V end lost 5 bases, the J end lost 5 bases, and 7 bases lay between the germline ends. The CDR3 sequence is 11 residues long. From germline, CDR1 is SGHRS and CDR2 YFSETQ. The CDR3 region has the DNA TGCGCCAGCAGAAGCACGGAGACCCAGTACTTC. Its protein product is CASRSTETQYF. The full variable domain, in which reference TRBV5-1 and TRBJ2-5 provide the parts outside the CDR3, is KAGVTQTPRYLIKTRGQQVTLSCSPISGHRSVSWYQQTPGQGLQFLFEYFSETQRNKGNFPGRFSGRQFSNSRSEMNVSTLELGDSALYLCASRSTETQYFGPGTRLLVL.

This chain connects TRBV19 to TRBJ1-3; TRBD1 might be the D (5 bases). The ends were cut back, 5 bases at V and 1 base at J, with 15 bases in the middle. The germline V gene encodes CDR1 LNHDA and CDR2 SQIVND (reference sequence). The CDR3 covers 16 residues. CDR3 in amino acids: CASSRKKTASGNTIYF. The DNA of the CDR3 is TGTGCCAGTAGTCGAAAAAAGACAGCATCTGGAAACACCATATATTTT.

The chain is built from TRBV7-9 and TRBJ2-7; possible D gene TRBD1, 5 bases. The V end was cut by 5 bases, the J end by 7 bases, with 18 bases between. There are 14 residues in the CDR3. Germline V gene sequence: CDR1 SEHNR, CDR2 FQNEAQ (reference sequence). The CDR3 coding sequence is TGTGCCAGCAGCCCCCATCTAGGGGTGTTGGAGCAGTACTTC. This codes for CASSPHLGVLEQYF.

The genes are TRBV18 and TRBJ1-2, with 11 positions matching TRBD1. Germline CDR1 KGHSH, CDR2 LQKENI. The CDR3 is 14 residues long. Trimming removed 6 bases from V and 9 bases from J; junction bases left unmatched: 9. The CDR3: CASSPGTGGLSYTF. The DNA for the CDR3 is TGTGCCAGCTCCCCCGGGACAGGGGGTCTGAGCTACACCTTC.

The table lists this clone with a few counts. This chain connects TRBV4-1 to TRBJ1-1; possibly TRBD1 for D (5 bases). The CDR3 length is 15 residues. Trimming took 4 bases from V and 2 from J, leaving 14 bases between them. Germline V gene lookup returns CDR1 MGHRA and CDR2 YSYEKL. CDR3 DNA: TGCGCCAGCAGCCCTCTTGCAGGGCCAAACACTGAAGCTTTCTTT. It is translated as CASSPLAGPNTEAFF.

This rearrangement joins TRBV18 to TRBJ2-6; the match to TRBD2 covers 7 bases. The CDR3 loop spans 18 amino acids. Trimming cost V 3 bases and J 0 bases; bases outside gene matches: 8. Per the germline V gene, CDR1 is KGHSH and CDR2 is LQKENI. CDR3 DNA: TGTGCCAGCTCACCTACGACTGGGAGGGTCTCTGGGGCCAACGTCCTGACTTTC. Translation: CASSPTTGRVSGANVLTF.

The chain has TRBV19 and TRBJ2-5; D may be TRBD1 (5 bases). The CDR3 has 13 amino acids. Germline V gives CDR1 LNHDA, CDR2 SQIVND (reference sequence). Trimming shortened V by 3 bases and J by 5 bases, and 10 bases separated the two germline ends. The CDR3 nucleotides read TGTGCCAGTAGTATCGTGAAGGGGGAGACCCAGTACTTC. Residues: CASSIVKGETQYF.

The V and J genes are TRBV7-6 and TRBJ2-1; 10 bases are a match to TRBD2. Germline CDR1 reads SGHVS; CDR2 reads FNYEAQ. With V trimmed by 4 bases and J by 5 bases, 5 bases remained unmatched. The CDR3 has 15 residues. This CDR3 is CASSSSGGVDNEQFF. CDR3 bases: TGTGCCAGCAGCTCCAGCGGGGGGGTGGACAATGAGCAGTTCTTC.